The 26 T cell receptor beta chains below all came from one sample that was sequenced in a study of vaccination effects on CD4 cells after COVID-19. Their specific antigens are unknown. Before sequencing, viral peptide pools were used by the ViraFEST assay to expand antigen-specific CD4+ T cells. CD4+ T cell isolation took place after approximately 11 days of culture. The table came from immunoSEQ multiplex PCR; TCRdb's copy has only in-frame clones and leaves some out. The sample shows around 30,000 clones, approximately 68% of them seen only once. The material was CD4+ T cells from PBMCs cultured with HCoV-229E spike peptides, obtained before COVID-19 vaccination. The receptors were gathered from a human donor who received a COVID-19 vaccine.

V is TRBV19 and J is TRBJ1-1; tentative D call: TRBD1 (5 bases). The CDR3 spans 14 residues. Trimming pared 9 bases from V and 4 bases from J, leaving 18 bases between. CDR1 and CDR2 from the germline V gene are LNHDA and SQIVND (reference sequence). CDR3: CASKAGGRVTEAFF. As DNA, the CDR3 is TGTGCCAGCAAAGCCGGGGGGAGAGTCACTGAAGCTTTCTTT.

J is TRBJ1-3 and V is TRBV5-5; possibly TRBD1 for D (6 bases). V shed 0 bases and J shed 2 bases, with 9 bases lying between them. Germline V gene data show CDR1 as SGHKS and CDR2 as YYEKEE (reference sequence). CDR3 length equals 15 residues. The CDR3 bases are TGTGCCAGCAGCTTGGGGGCAGGGGCTGGAAACACCATATATTTT. Translation gives CASSLGAGAGNTIYF.

This clone was found a few times. The chain combines TRBV5-6 with TRBJ1-6; D is unresolved. Germline lookup yields CDR1 SGHDT and CDR2 YYEEEE. Trimming cost V 0 bases and J 9 bases, with 10 bases left between them. There are 14 residues in the CDR3. The CDR3 region has the DNA TGTGCCAGCAGCTTGGGGACCTTCTTTTCACCCCTCCACTTT. Translation gives CASSLGTFFSPLHF.

There are a few counts of this clone. V usage is TRBV19 and J usage is TRBJ1-2; D is perhaps TRBD1 (5 bases). Trimming stripped 3 bases from V and 4 bases from J, with 9 bases between. The CDR3 loop spans 13 amino acids. The germline V gene has CDR1 LNHDA and CDR2 SQIVND (reference sequence). CDR3 region: CASSIPGIYGYTF. The CDR3 nucleotides read TGTGCCAGTAGTATCCCAGGGATCTATGGCTACACCTTC.

V usage is TRBV6-5 and J usage is TRBJ1-2; 8 bases line up with TRBD1. Germline trimming cut 7 bases from V and 5 bases from J; bases unmatched to any gene: 6. Germline-derived CDR1 and CDR2 are MNHEY and SVGAGI. The length of the CDR3 is 13 residues. CDR3 residues: CASTRTGIYGYTF. DNA for the CDR3: TGTGCCAGCACTCGGACAGGGATATATGGCTACACCTTC.

There are a few counts of this clone. V is TRBV29-1 and J is TRBJ1-1, with unresolved D. V was shortened by 1 base and J by 0 bases, with 6 bases between the two germline ends. The CDR3 runs 13 residues. In germline, CDR1 is SQVTM, CDR2 ANQGSEA. The chain's CDR3 is CSVEGRMNTEAFF. CDR3 in DNA: TGCAGCGTTGAAGGGAGGATGAACACTGAAGCTTTCTTT.

J is TRBJ1-3 and V is TRBV5-1; D might be TRBD1 (6 bases). V was trimmed by 4 bases and J by 8 bases, leaving 13 bases between them. The CDR3 is 13 residues long. The germline V gene encodes CDR1 SGHRS and CDR2 YFSETQ. CDR3 loop: CASSLGQRDTIYF. CDR3 sequence (DNA): TGCGCCAGCAGCCTCGGACAGAGGGACACCATATATTTT.

This chain links TRBV11-2 with TRBJ1-2, with 8 bases fitting TRBD1. The germline CDR1 and CDR2 sequences are SGHAT and FQNNGV. After removal of 6 bases from V and 4 bases from J, the junction contained 4 bases not matched to a gene. There are 13 residues in the CDR3. This chain's CDR3 is CASRSTGAYGYTF. Here the CDR3 DNA reads TGTGCCAGCAGGTCGACAGGGGCCTATGGCTACACCTTC.

The gene calls are TRBV19 and TRBJ2-7; D might be TRBD1 or TRBD2, each matching 6 bases. Trimming stripped 2 bases from V and 6 bases from J, with 14 bases between. Germline V gives CDR1 LNHDA, CDR2 SQIVND (reference sequence). The CDR3 loop spans 14 amino acids. The CDR3 nucleotides are TGTGCCAGTAGTATAAAATTGGGGGGCAGCGAGCAGTACTTC. Encoded protein: CASSIKLGGSEQYF.

This clone was detected only a few times. This CDR3 is also generated by other DNA sequences in the sample. The V call is TRBV30, the J call TRBJ1-5; D remains ambiguous. V was cut by 0 bases and J by 4 bases, with 7 bases left in between. CDR1 is GTSNPN and CDR2 is SVGIG in the germline V gene (reference sequence). The CDR3 is 13 amino acids. CDR3 bases: TGTGCCTGGAGTGTACGGGGAAATCAGCCCCAGCATTTT. Translated: CAWSVRGNQPQHF.

This chain connects TRBV3-1 (or the pseudogene TRBV3-2) to TRBJ2-6, with 8 bases that match TRBD1. J was trimmed by 0 bases and V by 4 bases; bases with no gene match: 8. The CDR3 totals 18 residues. The germline V gene has CDR1 LGHDT and CDR2 YNNKEL (reference sequence). CDR3 DNA sequence: TGTGCCAGCAGCCGCTCCGGGACAGGCGGCTCTGGGGCCAACGTCCTGACTTTC. Translated: CASSRSGTGGSGANVLTF.

The chain combines TRBV5-4 with TRBJ2-3; 7 bases match TRBD2. This CDR3 has 14 residues. CDR1 and CDR2 (germline): SGHNT, YYREEE (reference sequence). Losses at the gene ends were 5 bases for V and 7 bases for J; bases not matched to a gene: 10. The CDR3 DNA follows: TGTGCCAGCAGTACTAGCGCCGAGTGGCATACGCAGTATTTT. It codes for CASSTSAEWHTQYF.

The genes are TRBV6-5 and TRBJ2-5; perhaps TRBD2 as D (6 bases). The CDR3 is 15 amino acids. The ends were cut back, 6 bases at V and 1 base at J, with 15 bases in the middle. Germline-derived CDR1 and CDR2 are MNHEY and SVGAGI. CDR3 in amino acids: CASSVSGGRQETQYF. The CDR3 DNA reads as TGTGCCAGCAGCGTTAGCGGAGGGCGCCAAGAGACCCAGTACTTC.

As DNA, the CDR3 is TGTGCCAGCAGTGTGCAACGGACAAATCAGCCCCAGCATTTT. As protein: CASSVQRTNQPQHF. V and J are TRBV2 and TRBJ1-5; maybe TRBD1 (5 bases). This CDR3 comprises 14 residues. Germline CDR1 reads SNHLY; CDR2 reads FYNNEI. V was cut by 4 bases and J by 4 bases, with 11 bases left in between. Drawing the rest from reference TRBV2 and TRBJ1-5, the complete variable domain is EPEVTQTPSHQVTQMGQEVILRCVPISNHLYFYWYRQILGQKVEFLVSFYNNEISEKSEIFDDQFSVERPDGSNFTLKIRSTKLEDSAMYFCASSVQRTNQPQHFGDGTRLSIL.

This clone has only a few counts. This chain links TRBV5-5 with TRBJ2-1; unclear D gene. The CDR3 covers 15 residues. The V end lost 4 bases, the J end lost 0 bases, and 11 bases lay between the germline ends. From germline, CDR1 is SGHKS and CDR2 YYEKEE (reference sequence). CDR3 sequence reads: CASSPHPSSYNEQFF. CDR3 nucleotide sequence: TGTGCCAGCAGCCCCCACCCCAGCTCCTACAATGAGCAGTTCTTC. Full variable domain (rest looked up from reference TRBV5-5 and TRBJ2-1): DAGVTQSPTHLIKTRGQQVTLRCSPISGHKSVSWYQQVLGQGPQFIFQYYEKEERGRGNFPDRFSARQFPNYSSELNVNALLLGDSALYLCASSPHPSSYNEQFFGPGTRLTVL.

This clone was detected only once. The CDR3 spells CASSLRDGTTYEQYF. For the CDR3, the DNA is TGTGCCAGCAGTTTACGGGACGGGACTACCTACGAGCAGTACTTC. This chain uses TRBV27 with TRBJ2-7; TRBD2 aligns across 7 bases. V shed 2 bases and J 2 bases; nucleotides not matched to a gene: 6. CDR1 MNHEY and CDR2 SMNVEV come from the germline V gene (reference sequence). The CDR3 is made up of 15 amino acids.

The sample holds a few counts of this clone. V usage is TRBV28 and J usage is TRBJ1-5; D is perhaps TRBD1 (5 bases). Trimming removed 8 bases at V and 7 bases at J, with 12 bases between. The length of the CDR3 is 12 residues. The germline V gene has CDR1 MDHEN and CDR2 SYDVKM. The CDR3 bases are TGTGCCAGCCGCCGGGGGGAACAGCCCCAGCATTTT. Translating it yields CASRRGEQPQHF.

The J gene is TRBJ2-3, the V gene TRBV6-1; D ambiguous. Germline V lookup: CDR1 MNHNS, CDR2 SASEGT. Trimming removed 1 base at V and 6 bases at J, with 5 bases between. This CDR3 has 12 amino acids. The CDR3 bases are TGTGCCAGCAGTGAAGTGGGGGATACGCAGTATTTT. This translates into CASSEVGDTQYF.

The chain joins TRBV5-4 to TRBJ1-2, with a weak D call TRBD1 (5 bases). The CDR3 covers 14 residues. CDR1 and CDR2 (germline): SGHNT, YYREEE (reference sequence). V lost 1 base and J 0 bases, leaving 7 bases between the germline ends. The CDR3: CASSLQGPNYGYTF. As DNA, the CDR3 is TGTGCCAGCAGCTTGCAGGGCCCTAACTATGGCTACACCTTC.

CDR3 loop: CASGLGATGGDTQYF. The CDR3 DNA reads as TGTGCTAGTGGTTTGGGAGCGACGGGGGGGGATACGCAGTATTTT. The chain employs TRBV12-5 and TRBJ2-3; 8 nucleotides align to TRBD2. V shed 1 base, J shed 6 bases, and the junction held 6 bases outside the gene matches. Germline V gene sequence: CDR1 LGHNT, CDR2 FRNRAP. This CDR3 spans 15 amino acids.

In its sample, this clone was seen once. The rearrangement links TRBV4-3 to TRBJ1-1, with D possibly TRBD1 on 6 matching bases. Trimming left V 1 base short and J 0 bases short, with 6 bases between. In germline, CDR1 is LGHNA, CDR2 YSLEER. This CDR3 has 14 residues. This CDR3 reads CASSQGQVNTEAFF. Written as DNA, the CDR3 is TGCGCCAGCAGCCAAGGACAGGTGAACACTGAAGCTTTCTTT.

J is TRBJ2-3 and V is TRBV7-2; D uncertain. The V gene lost 1 base and the J gene lost 6 bases, with 11 bases spanning the gap. Germline V CDR1 and CDR2: SGHTA, FQGNSA. The CDR3 covers 14 residues. The CDR3 region is CASSLVRVGDTQYF. The CDR3 nucleotides are TGTGCCAGCAGCTTAGTAAGGGTTGGGGATACGCAGTATTTT.

The V call is TRBV5-1, the J call TRBJ1-2; TRBD1 might be the D (5 bases). V was shortened by 3 bases and J by 6 bases, with 12 bases between the two germline ends. The V gene's germline CDR1 is SGHRS and CDR2 YFSETQ. The CDR3 extends over 13 amino acids. The CDR3 DNA sequence: TGCGCCAGCAGCTCACGACAGAAAGATGGCTACACCTTC. Translating gives CASSSRQKDGYTF.

CDR3 residues: CASMKYSMNTEAFF. The CDR3 DNA reads TGTGCCAGCATGAAATATTCCATGAACACTGAAGCTTTCTTT. The chain carries TRBV6-5 and TRBJ1-1, with D unclear. The germline gives CDR1 MNHEY, CDR2 SVGAGI. Trimming shortened V by 7 bases and J by 0 bases, and 12 bases separated the two germline ends. The CDR3 has 14 amino acids.

The J gene is TRBJ2-2, the V gene TRBV7-9, with D uncertain. Germline V gene sequence: CDR1 SEHNR, CDR2 FQNEAQ (reference sequence). This CDR3 comprises 17 residues. V lost 5 bases and J lost 4, with 20 bases in between. The CDR3 DNA reads as TGTGCCAGCAGCCCCAGACTCCAGCTGGATGGCACCGGGGAGCTGTTTTTT. Translated: CASSPRLQLDGTGELFF.

The chain uses TRBV4-2 and TRBJ2-5; D not resolved. Deletions cut 2 bases from V and 5 bases from J, with 12 bases between. Germline lookup yields CDR1 LGHNA and CDR2 YNFKEQ. This CDR3 is 14 amino acids long. The CDR3 DNA sequence: TGTGCCAGCAGCCAACGTGGGGAAGAGGAGACCCAGTACTTC. Translated: CASSQRGEEETQYF.